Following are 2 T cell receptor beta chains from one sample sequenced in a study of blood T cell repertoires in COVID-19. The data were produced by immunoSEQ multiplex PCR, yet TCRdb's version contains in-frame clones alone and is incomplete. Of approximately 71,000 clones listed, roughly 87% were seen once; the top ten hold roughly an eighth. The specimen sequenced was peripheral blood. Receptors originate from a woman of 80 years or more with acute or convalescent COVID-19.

CDR3 DNA sequence: TGTGCCAGCAGTTTGTCAGGACGGGGAACCGGGGAGCTGTTTTTT. Translated, it gives CASSLSGRGTGELFF. This chain connects TRBV6-6 to TRBJ2-2; possibly TRBD2 for D (5 bases). The CDR3 length is 15 residues. Per the germline V gene, CDR1 is MNHNY and CDR2 is SVGAGI (reference sequence). V was pared by 4 bases and J by 5 bases, with 14 bases between.

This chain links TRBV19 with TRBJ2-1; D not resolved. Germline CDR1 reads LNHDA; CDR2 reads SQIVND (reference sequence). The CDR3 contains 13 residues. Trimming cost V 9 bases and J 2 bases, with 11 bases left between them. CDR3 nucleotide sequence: TGTGCCAGCACCCGAACTGCCTACAATGAGCAGTTCTTC. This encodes CASTRTAYNEQFF.